This T cell receptor beta chain was sequenced for a study of blood T cell repertoires in COVID-19 (TCRdb year 2020). Describing the broader study: Samples from collaborators originated in the United States, Italy and Spain and spanned both the acute and convalescent phases of COVID-19. The prospective study material was composed of cDNA or gDNA derived from T cells, B-cell-depleted T cells, or PBMCs. The dataset comprised deeply sampled blood TCRbeta repertoires from subjects exposed to, actively infected with, or recovered from COVID-19. The repertoires were released in a freely available public database intended as a resource for research on the immune response to SARS-CoV-2. The samples were drawn from the first 160 participants of the ongoing ImmuneRACE study and from 950 to 1,500 subjects provided by 6 global collaborators. Sample metadata almost always included a de-identified subject ID, COVID-19 status, age in years and sex. Where available, HLA class I and class II types were obtained from metadata supplied by the sample provider rather than from assay-based typing.

This clone has more than one count but fewer than ten. The clone's antigen remains unknown. Per-base qualities were not stored, and no clone one base away is much larger. Whole blood was collected in K2EDTA tubes by collaborating institutions according to the institutions' own protocols. For TCRbeta analysis, collaborators shipped samples as frozen whole blood, isolated PBMCs, or DNA extracted from either of those sample types. The full study reports these points: The quantity of clinical and demographic metadata differed by source and by participant and was supplied without curation.

TCRbeta CDR3 regions were amplified from genomic DNA by means of the immunoSEQ Assay, a bias-controlled multiplex PCR. The authors' pipeline ran thus. The number of nucleated cells in each sample was estimated from the amplification of reference gene primers within the assay. To quantify the absolute abundance of each unique TCRbeta CDR3 rearrangement, sequence reads were collapsed and filtered. For each sample, productive Simpson clonality was calculated as the square root of Simpson's diversity index across productive rearrangements. The clones in this table, taken by TCRdb from immuneACCESS, are in-frame only. Not every clone is retained; where verified, under half of the shortfall comes from an unresolved V gene, and the cause of the rest is unknown. V and J calls plus clone size are reproduced from that table; the DNA served to infer D and trimming. Here the sample has under 200,000 clones; about 86% occur a single time. Together, the top ten hold 0.99% of the sample.

From the cysteine through the phenylalanine, the CDR3 covers 15 amino acids. Left in the record is the CDR3 DNA by itself, 45 bases read in frame from the first base. V is cut by 5 bases and J by 5 bases, and the space between the germline ends is 21 bases. The germline V gene (reference sequence) supplies CDR1 GTSNPN and CDR2 SVGIG. The TCR was taken from a man between 18 and 35 years old with acute or convalescent COVID-19. The sample was peripheral blood. This chain is built from TRBV30 and TRBJ1-1; tentative D gene TRBD1, with 6 bases matching. This receptor carries the CDR3 CAWASGGGGRTEAFF. The nucleotide sequence is TGTGCCTGGGCCTCTGGCGGGGGCGGAAGGACTGAAGCTTTCTTT.